This T cell receptor beta chain was identified during a study of T cells in Graves' hyperthyroidism and ophthalmopathy. Study overall: Blood was drawn when the patient was first diagnosed and still untreated.

The study enrolled patients aged 18 to 65 with newly diagnosed hyperthyroidism of under 2 months' duration. Clinical symptoms, serum thyroxine and TRAb, thyroid ultrasound and orbital computed tomography together formed the diagnostic basis. Amplification of TCR beta CDR3 regions was performed using RNA transcripts as template. The TCR CDR3 first-round RT-PCR relied on the HTBI primer set. TCRdb re-derived calls from the multiplex PCR reads in MiXCR, one entry per CDR3 protein. The sample records approximately 330,000 distinct CDR3 sequences, approximately 18% being singletons. Broader study findings: Most clonotypes that expanded in the thyroid above 0.001 also showed up in blood.

The junction had 3 bases not matched to a gene; V was cut back by 1 base and J by 4 bases. CDR3 size: 15 residues. Looked up from germline, CDR1 is SGHAT and CDR2 is FQNNGV. This clonotype has more than one count but fewer than ten. Its antigen is as yet unknown. The TCR sequence derives from a woman aged 50 to 60 with Graves' hyperthyroidism. The material sequenced was blood. V usage is TRBV11-2 and J usage is TRBJ2-2; 7 positions match TRBD1. CDR3 nucleotides: TGTGCCAGCAGCTTAGCGGGACAGTTCACCGGGGAGCTGTTTTTT. This sequence encodes CASSLAGQFTGELFF. Full variable domain (outside the CDR3, taken from reference TRBV11-2 and TRBJ2-2): EAGVAQSPRYKIIEKRQSVAFWCNPISGHATLYWYQQILGQGPKLLIQFQNNGVVDDSQLPKDRFSAERLKGVDSTLKIQPAKLEDSAVYLCASSLAGQFTGELFFGEGSRLTVL.